The sequence of this T cell receptor (beta chain) was determined in a study of blood T cell repertoires in COVID-19. Whole-study context: Nucleic acid was either cDNA or gDNA, and it came from T cells, B-cell-depleted T cells, or PBMCs.

Produced via immunoSEQ multiplex PCR; TCRdb's table is partial and in-frame only. The data hold 35,000 to 50,000 clones, with just under 85% observed a single time. Sequencing input: peripheral blood. The sequence came from a human donor with acute or convalescent COVID-19. The donor label of this sample is uncertain.

The CDR3 sequence: CASSLPSGRYETQYF. Here the CDR3 DNA reads TGTGCCAGCAGTTTGCCTAGCGGGAGGTATGAGACCCAGTACTTC. The chain couples TRBV28 to TRBJ2-5, with TRBD2 matching 11 bases. J was trimmed by 5 bases and V by 3 bases; bases with no gene match: 5. CDR1 is MDHEN, CDR2 SYDVKM, per germline. The CDR3 sequence is 15 residues long.